A selection of T cell receptor beta chains follows, all from one sample in a study of beta chain features in type 1 diabetes. Sequencing was performed with immunoSEQ multiplex PCR; in TCRdb, only in-frame clones are kept and a portion is missing. Of about 330,000 clones in the sample, approximately 10% were seen once. The sequenced material came from naive CD4+ T cells from blood. The receptors here all came from a woman in her twenties or thirties in good health. The CDR3 runs from the conserved cysteine through the conserved F or W. D genes are given only for firm matches. Size is omitted from some rows. Given values are once, few, many or a class for expanded clones.

d_gene	v_gene	j_gene	abundance	CDR3nt	CDR3aa
TRBD2	TRBV5-4	TRBJ2-1	NA	TGTGCCAGCAGTTCCATAGCGGGAGTGACCTACAATGAGCAGTTCTTC	CASSSIAGVTYNEQFF
TRBD2	TRBV7-2	TRBJ2-3	NA	TGTGCCAGCAGCTTATTGGGGCGGGGGAGCACAGATACGCAGTATTTT	CASSLLGRGSTDTQYF
TRBD1	TRBV7-2	TRBJ2-7	few	TGTGCCAGCAGCTCGGACAGGGGATACGAGCAGTACTTC	CASSSDRGYEQYF
NA	TRBV30	TRBJ1-2	few	TGTGCCTGGAGTGTATACCGGGGTTATGGCTACACCTTC	CAWSVYRGYGYTF
TRBD1	TRBV28	TRBJ1-2	few	TGTGCCAGTCGAACTACACAGGGGGACTATGGCTACACCTTC	CASRTTQGDYGYTF
NA	TRBV5-1	TRBJ2-1	NA	TGCGCCAGCAGCTTGGACCCTTCTAGAAACAATGAGCAGTTCTTC	CASSLDPSRNNEQFF
TRBD2	TRBV27	TRBJ2-1	few	TGTGCCAGCAGTTCTCTAGCGGCCGACGGCAATGAGCAGTTCTTC	CASSSLAADGNEQFF
TRBD2	TRBV9	TRBJ2-4	few	TGTGCCAGCAGCGCCCGGACTAGCGGGATTGACATTCAGTACTTC	CASSARTSGIDIQYF
NA	TRBV7-2	TRBJ2-5	few	TGTGCCAGCAGCCCCTCGGAGACCCAAGAGACCCAGTACTTC	CASSPSETQETQYF
NA	TRBV29-1	TRBJ1-1	few	TGCAGCGCCCGCGACTATAACACTGAAGCTTTCTTT	CSARDYNTEAFF
NA	TRBV5-4	TRBJ1-2	few	TGTGCCAGCAGCTTGGCTAATCTCTTGCCGGGCTATGGCTACACCTTC	CASSLANLLPGYGYTF
TRBD1	TRBV30	TRBJ2-5	few	TGTGCCTGGACAGGGGGCGGCCCAGAGACCCAGTACTTC	CAWTGGGPETQYF
TRBD2	TRBV29-1	TRBJ2-5	few	TGCAGCGTAAGACTAGCGGGAGGGGAGACCCAGTACTTC	CSVRLAGGETQYF
NA	TRBV4-2	TRBJ2-2	few	TGTGCCAGCAGCTCATTAGCCGGGGAGCTGTTTTTT	CASSSLAGELFF
TRBD1	TRBV18	TRBJ2-5	NA	TGTGCCAGCTCACACGACAGGGAAGAGACCCAGTACTTC	CASSHDREETQYF
NA	TRBV6-5	TRBJ2-1	few	TGTGCCAGCGGTGTCCGACTCGACAATGAGCAGTTCTTC	CASGVRLDNEQFF
NA	TRBV7-2	TRBJ1-5	few	TGTGCCAGCAGCCTCATGGGGCAGGTTAGCAATCAGCCCCAGCATTTT	CASSLMGQVSNQPQHF